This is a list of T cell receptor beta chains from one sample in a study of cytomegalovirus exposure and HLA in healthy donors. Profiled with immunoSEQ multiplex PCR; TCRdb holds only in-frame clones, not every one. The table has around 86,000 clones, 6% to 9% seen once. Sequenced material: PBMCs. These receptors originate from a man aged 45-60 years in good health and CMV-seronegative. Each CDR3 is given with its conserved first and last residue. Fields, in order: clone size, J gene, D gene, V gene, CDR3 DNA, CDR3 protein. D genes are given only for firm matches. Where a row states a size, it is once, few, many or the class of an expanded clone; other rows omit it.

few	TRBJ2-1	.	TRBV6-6	TGTGCCAGCAGTCCCCCTGGGGCGAATGAGCAGTTCTTC	CASSPPGANEQFF
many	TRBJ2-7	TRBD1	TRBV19	TGTGCCAGTAGTACCCCCGGGACAGGGGGTTACGAGCAGTACTTC	CASSTPGTGGYEQYF
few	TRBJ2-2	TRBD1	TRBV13	TGTGCCAGCAGCTTAGTCTCTTGGACAGGAGGAGGCACCGGGGAGCTGTTTTTT	CASSLVSWTGGGTGELFF
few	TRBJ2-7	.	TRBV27	TGTGCCAGCAGTGGAAGGGGGGGGCGGGTGGAGCAGTACTTC	CASSGRGGRVEQYF
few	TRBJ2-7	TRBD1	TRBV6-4	TGTGCCAGCAGTTTGGACAGGGGCTACGAGCAGTACTTC	CASSLDRGYEQYF
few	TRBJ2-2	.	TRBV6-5	TGTGCCAGCAGTTACTGGGCAGAACCCACCGGGGAGCTGTTTTTT	CASSYWAEPTGELFF
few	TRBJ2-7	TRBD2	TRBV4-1	TGCGCCAGCAGCCGTCTAGCGGGAGATACCTACGAGCAGTACTTC	CASSRLAGDTYEQYF
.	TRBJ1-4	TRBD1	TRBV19	TGTGCCAGTAGTACCCAGGGGGCTGGTAATGAAAAACTGTTTTTT	CASSTQGAGNEKLFF
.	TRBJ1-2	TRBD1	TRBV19	TGTGCCAGTAACGAACACCAGGGGACAGGAAGGAATTCGGGCTACACCTTC	CASNEHQGTGRNSGYTF
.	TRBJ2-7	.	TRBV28	TGTGCCAGCAGTTTACGAGGACTTACCTACGAGCAGTACTTC	CASSLRGLTYEQYF
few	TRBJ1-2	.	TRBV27	TGTGCCAGCAGTTTTATCCAGGGTCATAATGGCTACACCTTC	CASSFIQGHNGYTF
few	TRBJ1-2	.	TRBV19	TGTGCCAGTACCCCACAGGACACCAACTATGGCTACACCTTC	CASTPQDTNYGYTF
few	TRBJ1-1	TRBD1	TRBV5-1	TGCGCCAGCAGCCGTGAAGGGACAGGAGGTTACACTGAAGCTTTCTTT	CASSREGTGGYTEAFF
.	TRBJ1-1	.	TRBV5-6	TGTGCCAGCAGTCAGGGGATAAGAATGAACACTGAAGCTTTCTTT	CASSQGIRMNTEAFF
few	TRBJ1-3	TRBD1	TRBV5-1	TGCGCCAGCAGCTACGGGGACAGCGATGCTGGCACCATATATTTT	CASSYGDSDAGTIYF
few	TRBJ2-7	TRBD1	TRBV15	TGTGCCACTGGGACAGGGGTGCGTGGATCGGACGAGCAGTACTTC	CATGTGVRGSDEQYF
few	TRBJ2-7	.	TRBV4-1	TGCGCCAGCAGCCAACAACTAGCCAATGACGAGCAGTACTTC	CASSQQLANDEQYF
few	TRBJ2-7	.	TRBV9	TGTGCCAGCAGCAAAACAGGGTACGAGCAGTACTTC	CASSKTGYEQYF
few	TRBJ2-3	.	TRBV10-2	TGCGCCAGCGGAATAGGGGTAGATACGCAGTATTTT	CASGIGVDTQYF
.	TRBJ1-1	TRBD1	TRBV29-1	TGCAGCGTTGCCCAACAGGGGATTAACACTGAAGCTTTCTTT	CSVAQQGINTEAFF
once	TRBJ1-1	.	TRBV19	TGTGCCAGTATCCCAGGAGGGGCAGGCCGGGGTGTTGAAGCTTTCTTT	CASIPGGAGRGVEAFF
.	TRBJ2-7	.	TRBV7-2	TGTGCCAGCAGCCCTGTGGGCGACTACGAGCAGTACTTC	CASSPVGDYEQYF
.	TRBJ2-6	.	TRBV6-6	TGTGCCAGCCAATCTTATCTCGAGGGGGCCAACGTCCTGACTTTC	CASQSYLEGANVLTF
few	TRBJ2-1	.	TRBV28	TGTGCCAGCAGTTTAATCGGGGTCTACAATGAGCAGTTCTTC	CASSLIGVYNEQFF
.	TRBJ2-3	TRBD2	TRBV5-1	TGCGCCAGCAGCCCGGGACTAGCGGGGCACACAGATACGCAGTATTTT	CASSPGLAGHTDTQYF
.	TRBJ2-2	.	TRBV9	TGTGCCAGCAGCGGCCTACGGACAGCTAATACCGGGGAGCTGTTTTTT	CASSGLRTANTGELFF
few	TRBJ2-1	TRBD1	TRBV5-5	TGTGCCAGCAGCCTGGGGACAGGCAATAAGTTCTTC	CASSLGTGNKFF
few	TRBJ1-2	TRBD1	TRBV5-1	TGCGCCAGCAGCTTCAGCTCAGTACCAGGGGGCCATGGCTACACCTTC	CASSFSSVPGGHGYTF
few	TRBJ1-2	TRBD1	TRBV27	TGTGCCAGCAGTTCTAGGACAGGGCAGGGTGGCTACACCTTC	CASSSRTGQGGYTF